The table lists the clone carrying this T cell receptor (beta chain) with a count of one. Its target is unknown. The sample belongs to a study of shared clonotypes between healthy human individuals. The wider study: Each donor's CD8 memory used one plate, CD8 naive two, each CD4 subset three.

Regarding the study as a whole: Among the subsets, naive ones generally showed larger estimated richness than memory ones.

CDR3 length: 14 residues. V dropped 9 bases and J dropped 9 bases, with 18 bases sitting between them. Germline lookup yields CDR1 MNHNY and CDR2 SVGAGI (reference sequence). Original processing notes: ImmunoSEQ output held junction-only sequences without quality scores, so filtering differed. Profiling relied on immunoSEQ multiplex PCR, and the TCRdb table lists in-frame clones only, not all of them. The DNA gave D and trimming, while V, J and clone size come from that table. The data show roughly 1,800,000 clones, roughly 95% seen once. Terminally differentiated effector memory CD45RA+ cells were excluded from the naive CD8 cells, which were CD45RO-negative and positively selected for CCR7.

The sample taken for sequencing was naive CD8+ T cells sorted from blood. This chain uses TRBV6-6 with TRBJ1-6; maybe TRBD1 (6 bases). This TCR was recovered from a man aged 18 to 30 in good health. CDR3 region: CASGVQGLSSPLHF. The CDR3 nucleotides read TGTGCCAGTGGTGTGCAGGGGTTATCTTCACCCCTCCACTTT.